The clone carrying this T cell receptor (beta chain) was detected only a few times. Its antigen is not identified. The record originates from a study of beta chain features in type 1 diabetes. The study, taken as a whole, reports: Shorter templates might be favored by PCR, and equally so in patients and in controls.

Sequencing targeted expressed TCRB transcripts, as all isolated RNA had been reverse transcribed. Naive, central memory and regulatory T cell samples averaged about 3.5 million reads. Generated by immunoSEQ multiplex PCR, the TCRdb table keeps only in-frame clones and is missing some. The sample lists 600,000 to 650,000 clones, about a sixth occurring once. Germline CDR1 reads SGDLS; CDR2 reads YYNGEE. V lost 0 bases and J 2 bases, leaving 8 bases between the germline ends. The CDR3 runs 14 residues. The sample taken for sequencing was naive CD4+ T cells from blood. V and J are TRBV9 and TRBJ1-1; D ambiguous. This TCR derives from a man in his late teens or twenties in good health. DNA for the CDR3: TGTGCCAGCAGCGTAGGTAGACCTAACACTGAAGCTTTCTTT. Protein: CASSVGRPNTEAFF.